Shown below are 13 T cell receptor beta chains from a single sample sequenced in a study of regulatory T cells in long-lasting Graves disease. The time point denotes: newly diagnosed GD, antithyroid drugs for less than 3 months. Isolated PBMC RNA provided the starting material for the TCR library. Assembly of TCR beta libraries relied on iRepertoire HTBI primers together with Arm-PCR of CDR3 regions. TCRdb itself ran the multiplex PCR reads through MiXCR, one entry per CDR3 protein. The sample lists some 220,000 distinct CDR3 sequences; around 20% were seen once. In addition, the sample was reused for a study of T cells in Graves' hyperthyroidism and ophthalmopathy.

The input for sequencing was peripheral blood mononuclear cells (PBMCs), taken at new diagnosis, from a patient treated with antithyroid drugs. The receptor set was obtained from a woman aged 30 to 39 with Graves disease.

This clonotype was detected many times. The chain joins TRBV6-1 to TRBJ2-7, with 7 bases fitting TRBD1. CDR3 size: 14 residues. V gave up 6 bases and J gave up 3 bases; unmatched junction bases: 8. Germline V gene lookup returns CDR1 MNHNS and CDR2 SASEGT. Here the CDR3 reads CASRKTGTIYEQYF. CDR3 bases: TGTGCCAGCAGGAAGACAGGGACGATCTACGAGCAGTACTTC.

Of note for this clonotype: A far larger clone lies a single base away; this is likely a read error. The rearrangement uses TRBV28 and TRBJ1-1; maybe TRBD1 (5 bases). Trimming cost V 1 base and J 10 bases, with 16 bases left between them. CDR1 is MDHEN and CDR2 is SYDVKM in the germline V gene. There are 14 residues in the CDR3. CDR3 residues: CASSLYAGLAVAFF. The CDR3 coding sequence is TGTGCCAGCAGTTTATACGCAGGGCTGGCTGTAGCTTTCTTT.

This clonotype occurred a few times. The rearrangement links TRBV11-2 to TRBJ2-7, with D maybe TRBD2 (6 bases). This CDR3 has 15 amino acids. V dropped 4 bases and J dropped 3 bases, with 16 bases sitting between them. CDR1 and CDR2 from the germline V gene are SGHAT and FQNNGV. CDR3 protein: CASSSLLRGSYEQYF. The CDR3 DNA reads as TGTGCCAGCAGCTCACTCCTCCGGGGGAGCTACGAGCAGTACTTC.

V is TRBV9 and J is TRBJ1-2, with 11 positions matching TRBD1. The V gene's germline CDR1 is SGDLS and CDR2 YYNGEE. The V segment lost 3 bases and the J segment 7 bases; nucleotides outside the gene matches: 5. This CDR3 is built from 14 residues. CDR3 sequence reads: CASSAGQGVAGYTF. The CDR3 DNA sequence: TGTGCCAGCAGCGCGGGACAGGGGGTTGCTGGCTACACCTTC.

This clonotype was recorded at least ten times. The CDR3 spells CASSWGTLNTEAFF. The CDR3 DNA reads as TGTGCCAGCAGTTGGGGGACACTAAACACTGAAGCTTTCTTT. The V call is TRBV6-5, the J call TRBJ1-1; D possibly corresponds to TRBD1 (6 bases). CDR3 length: 14 residues. V was trimmed by 4 bases and J by 2 bases, leaving 11 bases between them. CDR1 and CDR2 (germline): MNHEY, SVGAGI.

The chain has TRBV29-1 and TRBJ1-1, with TRBD1 as a possible D gene (6 bases). V was shortened by 8 bases and J by 0 bases, with 25 bases between the two germline ends. Germline V gene sequence: CDR1 SQVTM, CDR2 ANQGSEA. CDR3 length: 17 residues. The CDR3 nucleotides read TGCAGCTCCCAAGGCACCCCAAGGGGGATCATGAACACTGAAGCTTTCTTT. This translates into CSSQGTPRGIMNTEAFF.

The table lists this clonotype with many counts. This rearrangement joins TRBV19 to TRBJ1-2, with 7 bases matching TRBD1. This CDR3 comprises 15 residues. Germline assignment: CDR1 LNHDA and CDR2 SQIVND (reference sequence). V shed 2 bases and J 3 bases; nucleotides not matched to a gene: 6. DNA for the CDR3: TGTGCCAGTAGTATAACAGACAGGGTGGACTATGGCTACACCTTC. It codes for CASSITDRVDYGYTF.

In this sample, this clonotype turned up a few times. The chain joins TRBV20-1 to TRBJ2-7, with 9 bases lining up with TRBD2. The J segment lost 3 bases and the V segment lost 4 bases, leaving 7 bases of the junction unmatched. CDR1 is DFQATT and CDR2 is SNEGSKA in the germline V gene (reference sequence). The CDR3 length is 14 residues. In DNA form, the CDR3 reads TGCAGTGCTAAGATAGCGGGGGCAGACTACGAGCAGTACTTC. It codes for CSAKIAGADYEQYF.

In the case of this clonotype: This is likely an artifact of a read error, given a far larger clone one base away. V and J are TRBV7-9 and TRBJ1-4; D is ambiguous. Looked up from germline, CDR1 is SEHNR and CDR2 is FQNEAQ (reference sequence). The CDR3 is 15 amino acids. The CDR3 loop is CATKRPGLRNERLFF. CDR3 in DNA: TGTGCCACCAAACGACCGGGCCTCCGTAATGAAAGACTGTTTTTT. Full variable domain (rest looked up from reference TRBV7-9 and TRBJ1-4): DTGVSQNPRHKITKRGQNVTFRCDPISEHNRLYWYRQTLGQGPEFLTYFQNEAQLEKSRLLSDRFSAERPKGSFSTLEIQRTEQGDSAMYLCATKRPGLRNERLFFGSGTQLSVL.

The V gene is TRBV2, the J gene TRBJ1-2; unclear D gene. The CDR3 consists of 15 residues. Trimming took off 4 bases at V and 0 bases at J, with 12 bases between the two ends. Germline-derived CDR1 and CDR2 are SNHLY and FYNNEI. The CDR3 region is CASSGISPANYGYTF. CDR3 DNA sequence: TGTGCCAGCAGTGGAATCTCCCCGGCTAACTATGGCTACACCTTC.

In its sample, this clonotype was seen many times. The chain links TRBV5-1 to TRBJ2-5; no clear D gene. V lost 0 bases to trimming and J lost 1 base, with 10 bases between them. The germline V gene encodes CDR1 SGHRS and CDR2 YFSETQ. The length of the CDR3 is 15 residues. For the CDR3, the DNA is TGCGCCAGCAGCTTGGATGGCAGAGGCCAAGAGACCCAGTACTTC. Amino acid sequence: CASSLDGRGQETQYF. Together with reference TRBV5-1 and TRBJ2-5, the CDR3 gives the full variable domain: KAGVTQTPRYLIKTRGQQVTLSCSPISGHRSVSWYQQTPGQGLQFLFEYFSETQRNKGNFPGRFSGRQFSNSRSEMNVSTLELGDSALYLCASSLDGRGQETQYFGPGTRLLVL.

J is TRBJ2-5 and V is TRBV6-5; D not resolved. Looked up from germline, CDR1 is MNHEY and CDR2 is SVGAGI. CDR3 length equals 14 residues. The V gene lost 0 bases and the J gene lost 0 bases, with 5 bases spanning the gap. The CDR3 is CASSYSKYQETQYF. In nucleotides, the CDR3 is TGTGCCAGCAGTTACTCGAAGTACCAAGAGACCCAGTACTTC.

This clonotype was seen a few times. The rearrangement uses TRBV5-6 and TRBJ1-2; 7 bases match TRBD1. In germline, CDR1 is SGHDT, CDR2 YYEEEE. V lost 4 bases, J lost 3 bases, and 6 bases stayed unmatched. There are 14 residues in the CDR3. The CDR3 DNA reads as TGTGCCAGCAGCCACGACAGGGTAGACTATGGCTACACCTTC. Translation: CASSHDRVDYGYTF.